A selection of T cell receptor beta chains follows, all from one sample in a study of shared clonotypes between healthy human individuals. TCRdb's table, derived via immunoSEQ multiplex PCR, lists solely in-frame clones and lacks some. This table holds more than 2,000,000 clones, roughly 93% found once. The sequenced sample consisted of naive CD4+ T cells from PBMCs. These receptors were collected from a man between 18 and 29 years old in good health. Some clones in this sample may be carry-over from other donors' samples. Each CDR3 is given with its conserved first and last residue. A D gene is named only where the DNA matches it firmly. Not every row has a clone size; where given, it reads once, few, many or a size class.

J: TRBJ2-1
size: -
D: TRBD1
length: 12
V: TRBV7-9
DNA: TGTGCCAGCAGCCCAGGGGGCGATGAGCAGTTCTTC
CDR3: CASSPGGDEQFF

J: TRBJ1-4
size: -
D: -
length: 14
V: TRBV5-6
DNA: TGTGCCAGCAGCCGGGCAGGGGCGGAGGAAAAACTGTTTTTT
CDR3: CASSRAGAEEKLFF

J: TRBJ1-2
size: -
D: -
length: 15
V: TRBV10-3
DNA: TGTGCCATCAGTGATCTAGGGGTCCCTAACTATGGCTACACCTTC
CDR3: CAISDLGVPNYGYTF

J: TRBJ2-7
size: -
D: -
length: 13
V: TRBV6-5
DNA: TGTGCCAGCCGTACGAACTTACCTCACGAGCAGTACTTC
CDR3: CASRTNLPHEQYF

J: TRBJ2-7
size: -
D: -
length: 12
V: TRBV7-9
DNA: TGTGCCAGCAGCTCTGGGGTGGGCGAGCAGTACTTC
CDR3: CASSSGVGEQYF

J: TRBJ2-5
size: once
D: -
length: 12
V: TRBV7-8
DNA: TGTGCCAGCAACCACTTGGGGGAGACCCAGTACTTC
CDR3: CASNHLGETQYF

J: TRBJ2-1
size: -
D: TRBD1
length: 16
V: TRBV5-1
DNA: TGCGCCAGCAGCTTGTTCGGGGACAGGGTATACAATGAGCAGTTCTTC
CDR3: CASSLFGDRVYNEQFF

J: TRBJ1-2
size: -
D: -
length: 14
V: TRBV5-4
DNA: TGTGCCAGCAGCGTGCGCCCTACTGCATCAGGCTACACCTTC
CDR3: CASSVRPTASGYTF

J: TRBJ2-6
size: once
D: TRBD2
length: 18
V: TRBV9
DNA: TGTGCCAGCAGCGTAGGAAGTTCTAGCGGCTCTGGGGCCAACGTCCTGACTTTC
CDR3: CASSVGSSSGSGANVLTF

J: TRBJ1-2
size: -
D: TRBD1
length: 15
V: TRBV28
DNA: TGTGCCAGCAGCCGAGACGTCGGGACAGCCTATGGCTACACCTTC
CDR3: CASSRDVGTAYGYTF

J: TRBJ2-7
size: -
D: TRBD2
length: 14
V: TRBV28
DNA: TGTGCCAGCAGGCGGGGGGACAACTTCGGCGAGCAGTACTTC
CDR3: CASRRGDNFGEQYF

J: TRBJ1-1
size: -
D: -
length: 16
V: TRBV5-1
DNA: TGCGCCAGCAGCTTGGGCTTCGGGGGCCCCGGCCCTGAAGCTTTCTTT
CDR3: CASSLGFGGPGPEAFF

J: TRBJ1-5
size: once
D: -
length: 16
V: TRBV30
DNA: TGTGCCTGGACCCCCCCCACGGACGCGTACTGGGGGCCCCAGCATTTT
CDR3: CAWTPPTDAYWGPQHF

J: TRBJ1-3
size: -
D: -
length: 15
V: TRBV7-9
DNA: TGTGCCAGCAGCTTGCGCGGTTTCTCTGGAAACACCATATATTTT
CDR3: CASSLRGFSGNTIYF

J: TRBJ1-5
size: -
D: TRBD1
length: 14
V: TRBV28
DNA: TGTGCCAGCAGTTTTGGGACAGTCAATCAGCCCCAGCATTTT
CDR3: CASSFGTVNQPQHF

J: TRBJ1-5
size: few
D: -
length: 11
V: TRBV2
DNA: TGTGCCAGCAGTTCAAATCAGCCCCAGCATTTT
CDR3: CASSSNQPQHF

J: TRBJ2-3
size: -
D: -
length: 10
V: TRBV11-2
DNA: TGTGCCAGCGGGTTGGGTACGCAGTATTTT
CDR3: CASGLGTQYF

J: TRBJ1-4
size: once
D: -
length: 14
V: TRBV4-2
DNA: TGTGCCAGCAGCCAAGGCGACGGGACCGAAAAACTGTTTTTT
CDR3: CASSQGDGTEKLFF

J: TRBJ2-5
size: -
D: -
length: 14
V: TRBV9
DNA: TGTGCCAGCAGCGTAGGGGGGACAAAAGAGACCCAGTACTTC
CDR3: CASSVGGTKETQYF

J: TRBJ2-7
size: -
D: -
length: 16
V: TRBV9
DNA: TGTGCCAGCAGCGCCGAGACCGCCGAAGCCCCCTACGAGCAGTACTTC
CDR3: CASSAETAEAPYEQYF

J: TRBJ2-1
size: once
D: -
length: 15
V: TRBV6-4
DNA: TGTGCCAGCAGCAAGGACGGGAGCTCCTACAATGAGCAGTTCTTC
CDR3: CASSKDGSSYNEQFF

J: TRBJ2-7
size: -
D: -
length: 16
V: TRBV4-1
DNA: TGCGCCAGCAGCCGTTACCTAGACGGGAGCTCCTACGAGCAGTACTTC
CDR3: CASSRYLDGSSYEQYF

J: TRBJ2-3
size: -
D: -
length: 13
V: TRBV5-1
DNA: TGCGCCAGCAGCCGGGAGCGGGCAGATACGCAGTATTTT
CDR3: CASSRERADTQYF

J: TRBJ1-4
size: -
D: -
length: 16
V: TRBV9
DNA: TGTGCCAGCAGCGTAGGGAATACGGAAAAGAATGAAAAACTGTTTTTT
CDR3: CASSVGNTEKNEKLFF

J: TRBJ2-6
size: -
D: -
length: 16
V: TRBV7-2
DNA: TGTGCCAGCAGCCACCTCCTGGGTTCTGGGGCCAACGTCCTGACTTTC
CDR3: CASSHLLGSGANVLTF

J: TRBJ1-5
size: -
D: -
length: 14
V: TRBV28
DNA: TGTGCCAGCAGTCCGCGACAGTCTCACCAGCCCCAGCATTTT
CDR3: CASSPRQSHQPQHF

J: TRBJ2-7
size: few
D: -
length: 12
V: TRBV28
DNA: TGTGCCAGCGGAGTCAATACCTACGAGCAGTACTTC
CDR3: CASGVNTYEQYF

J: TRBJ1-6
size: -
D: -
length: 15
V: TRBV15
DNA: TGTGCCACCAGCAGGGAAGTGGTCTATAATTCACCCCTCCACTTT
CDR3: CATSREVVYNSPLHF